Listed here is a single TCR beta chain. This clone is medium-sized (0.01 to 0.1%) in terms of sample share. What this receptor recognizes is not known. Per-base qualities were not stored, and no clone one base away is much larger. TCRbeta CDR3 regions were amplified from genomic DNA using the immunoSEQ Assay, a bias-controlled multiplex PCR. The authors' pipeline ran thus. Nucleated cell counts per sample were estimated from amplification of reference gene primers within the assay. To quantify the absolute abundance of each unique TCRbeta CDR3 rearrangement, sequence reads were collapsed and filtered. For each sample, productive Simpson clonality was calculated as the square root of Simpson's diversity index over productive rearrangements. TCRdb took this table from immuneACCESS and kept in-frame rearrangements with V and J called. Such tables lack part of the clones; where checked against another copy, unresolved V genes explain under half of the gap, and the rest is unexplained. D and trimming were read from the DNA, whereas the V and J calls and clone size are those reported in that table. The table for this sample lists about 28,000 clones; around 72% of them were counted only once. Under 25% of the sample lies in the top ten.

This sample is drawn from a study of blood T cell repertoires in COVID-19 (dated by TCRdb to the early 2020s). Looking at the study overall: Samples covering the acute and convalescent phases of COVID-19 were provided by collaborators in the United States, Italy and Spain. The material from the prospective study consisted of cDNA or gDNA derived from T cells, B-cell-depleted T cells, or PBMCs. Subjects who had been exposed to COVID-19, were actively infected with it, or had recovered from it provided the deeply sampled blood TCRbeta repertoires that made up the dataset. The repertoires were made available in a free public database intended to serve as a resource for research on the immune response to SARS-CoV-2. The samples were drawn from two sources: the first 160 participants of the ongoing ImmuneRACE study, and 1,000 to 1,500 subjects contributed by 6 global collaborators. Sample metadata almost always included a de-identified subject ID, COVID-19 status, age in years and sex. Where available, HLA class I and class II types were taken from metadata supplied by the sample provider and were not determined by assay-based typing.

Each collaborating institution followed its own protocols to collect whole blood in K2EDTA tubes. For TCRbeta analysis, collaborator samples were shipped as frozen whole blood, as isolated PBMCs, or as DNA extracted from either sample type. The CDR1 and CDR2 encoded by the germline V gene are MNHEY and SVGEGT. The CDR3, from cysteine to phenylalanine, totals 17 residues. Only CDR3 DNA is held: 51 bases, read in frame from base 1. Here V drops 2 bases and J drops 0 bases, and the junction holds 8 bases not matched to any gene. Paper-wide results and their limitations: How much clinical and demographic metadata was included differed by source and by participant, and the metadata was provided uncurated.

The receptor comes from a boy younger than 10 with active or convalescent COVID-19. What was sequenced was peripheral blood. The chain was built from TRBV6-2 or TRBV6-3 and TRBJ1-2; 8 bases in the junction line up with TRBD1. The nucleotide sequence reads as follows: TGTGCCAGCAGTTACCCTACAGGGGGAGCGACTAACTATGGCTACACCTTC. Protein translation: CASSYPTGGATNYGYTF.